The 26 T cell receptor beta chains below come from one sample, sequenced in a study of cytomegalovirus exposure and HLA in healthy donors. 60 Vbeta and 13 Jbeta primers were used in PCR. Only in-frame clones appear in the TCRdb table, and some are missing; sequencing was by immunoSEQ multiplex PCR. This table holds fewer than 150,000 clones, 65% to 70% found once. Sequencing was done on a sample of PBMCs. These receptors all stem from a human donor in good health.

The chain links TRBV7-7 to TRBJ2-2; D is possibly TRBD1 (6 bases). Trimming removed 3 bases from V and 3 bases from J, with 8 bases in between. Germline loops: CDR1 SSHAT, CDR2 FNYEAQ (reference sequence). This CDR3 region has 14 residues. CDR3 sequence (DNA): TGTGCCAGCAGCTTCGGACAGTACACCGGGGAGCTGTTTTTT. This codes for CASSFGQYTGELFF.

This clone was detected only once. The chain has TRBV4-1 and TRBJ2-7; D possibly corresponds to TRBD2 (6 bases). The CDR3 has 16 amino acids. Deletions cut 0 bases from V and 6 bases from J, with 18 bases between. The germline CDR1 and CDR2 sequences are MGHRA and YSYEKL. CDR3: CASSQDRGTTALEQYF. CDR3 coding DNA: TGCGCCAGCAGCCAAGATCGCGGGACCACCGCCCTCGAGCAGTACTTC.

Here the CDR3 reads CASSILRGRGNTEAFF. DNA for the CDR3: TGTGCCAGTAGTATCCTCAGGGGGCGCGGGAACACTGAAGCTTTCTTT. The chain links TRBV19 to TRBJ1-1; TRBD1 aligns across 8 bases. J gave up 1 base and V 3 bases, and 7 bases lay outside the gene matches. The germline gives CDR1 LNHDA, CDR2 SQIVND (reference sequence). The CDR3 spans 16 residues. Combining the CDR3 with reference TRBV19 and TRBJ1-1 gives the whole variable domain DGGITQSPKYLFRKEGQNVTLSCEQNLNHDAMYWYRQDPGQGLRLIYYSQIVNDFQKGDIAEGYSVSREKKESFPLTVTSAQKNPTAFYLCASSILRGRGNTEAFFGQGTRLTVV.

The chain joins TRBV28 to TRBJ2-4; D gene uncertain. The V and J ends lost 7 bases and 2 bases respectively, with 3 bases between them. The length of the CDR3 is 11 residues. The germline gives CDR1 MDHEN, CDR2 SYDVKM. The chain's CDR3 is CASTTKNIQYF. The CDR3 DNA is TGTGCCAGCACCACCAAAAACATTCAGTACTTC.

About this clone: Other DNA sequences in this sample translate to the same CDR3. The chain joins TRBV18 to TRBJ2-3; a weak D match, TRBD2 (6 bases). The CDR3 contains 20 residues. Trimming took 3 bases from V and 0 from J, leaving 25 bases between them. Germline assignment: CDR1 KGHSH and CDR2 LQKENI. Here the CDR3 reads CASSPVYVSASASSTDTQYF. CDR3 DNA: TGTGCCAGCTCACCCGTCTATGTCTCCGCTAGCGCCTCTAGCACAGATACGCAGTATTTT.

In nucleotides, the CDR3 is TGTGCCAGCAGTCCCCGACTAGCGGAGAAGACCTCCTACAATGAGCAGTTCTTC. Translated: CASSPRLAEKTSYNEQFF. The chain is built from TRBV28 and TRBJ2-1; 9 nucleotides align to TRBD2. V trimming: 5 bases; J trimming: 0 bases; junction bases outside the gene matches: 11. Germline CDR1 and CDR2: MDHEN and SYDVKM. This CDR3 is built from 18 residues. Based on the CDR3 plus reference TRBV28 and TRBJ2-1, the full variable domain is DVKVTQSSRYLVKRTGEKVFLECVQDMDHENMFWYRQDPGLGLRLIYFSYDVKMKEKGDIPEGYSVSREKKERFSLILESASTNQTSMYLCASSPRLAEKTSYNEQFFGPGTRLTVL.

This clone has only one observation. The gene calls are TRBV6-6 and TRBJ2-7, with D possibly being TRBD2 (6 bases). The CDR3 runs to 15 residues. CDR1 MNHNY and CDR2 SVGAGI come from the germline V gene (reference sequence). V dropped 6 bases and J dropped 7 bases, with 22 bases sitting between them. The CDR3 here is CASREGTVIGGEQYF. Written as DNA, the CDR3 is TGTGCCAGCAGGGAAGGGACCGTTATTGGGGGGGAGCAGTACTTC.

This clone was recorded a few times. This sequence joins TRBV6-1 and TRBJ2-7; tentatively, D is TRBD2 (6 bases). Germline lookup yields CDR1 MNHNS and CDR2 SASEGT. There are 13 residues in the CDR3. Trimming cost V 0 bases and J 4 bases, with 7 bases left between them. The CDR3 bases are TGTGCCAGCAGTGAAGCTGGGAGGTACGAGCAGTACTTC. Amino acid sequence: CASSEAGRYEQYF.

This clone was counted only a few times. V and J are TRBV5-1 and TRBJ2-5; a weak D match, TRBD1 (7 bases). Trimming shortened V by 0 bases and J by 1 base, and 16 bases separated the two germline ends. Germline V gene sequence: CDR1 SGHRS, CDR2 YFSETQ. CDR3 length: 17 amino acids. DNA of the CDR3: TGCGCCAGCAGCTTGGGACAGGGAGGACACTTCCAAGAGACCCAGTACTTC. The encoded protein is CASSLGQGGHFQETQYF.

The chain links TRBV5-1 to TRBJ2-5; 9 bases line up with TRBD2. From germline, CDR1 is SGHRS and CDR2 YFSETQ. V gave up 4 bases and J gave up 1 base; unmatched junction bases: 8. This CDR3 comprises 16 residues. This CDR3 reads CASSTGTSLVQETQYF. The CDR3 DNA is TGCGCCAGCAGCACCGGGACTAGCTTGGTCCAAGAGACCCAGTACTTC.

The chain joins TRBV18 to TRBJ2-7; 9 bases line up with TRBD1. CDR3 length equals 15 residues. CDR1 KGHSH and CDR2 LQKENI come from the germline V gene. V was clipped by 6 bases and J by 4 bases; unmatched bases: 10. The CDR3 loop reads CASSNTGGYGYEQYF. In nucleotides, the CDR3 is TGTGCCAGCTCCAATACAGGGGGCTATGGTTACGAGCAGTACTTC.

This clone has a handful of counts. This sequence joins TRBV7-8 and TRBJ1-5, with 7 positions matching TRBD1. Germline V gene data show CDR1 as SGHVS and CDR2 as FQNEAQ. The CDR3 has 15 residues. The V gene end was trimmed by 6 bases and the J gene end by 6 bases; junction bases not matched to a gene: 11. This chain's CDR3 is CASSRDRVSPQPQHF. The CDR3 DNA follows: TGTGCCAGCAGTCGAGACAGGGTATCCCCTCAGCCCCAGCATTTT.

Concerning this clone itself: Within the sample, other DNA sequences also encode this same CDR3. This chain links TRBV28 with TRBJ1-1, with TRBD1 as a possible D gene (6 bases). Trimming stripped 4 bases from V and 11 bases from J, with 23 bases between. This CDR3 region has 15 residues. Germline V CDR1 and CDR2: MDHEN, SYDVKM. CDR3: CASSSARGAYGEAFF. CDR3 DNA sequence: TGTGCCAGCAGTTCGGCTCGGGGGGCCTACGGTGAGGCTTTCTTT.

The chain joins TRBV28 to TRBJ2-6; TRBD1 agrees at 7 bases. This CDR3 comprises 14 residues. With V trimmed by 10 bases and J by 4 bases, 7 bases remained unmatched. Germline V CDR1 and CDR2: MDHEN, SYDVKM. CDR3 nucleotide sequence: TGTGCCACCCTGAAGGGGGCAGGGGCCAACGTCCTGACTTTC. It is translated as CATLKGAGANVLTF.

This clone was detected only a few times. The rearrangement joins TRBV25-1 to TRBJ2-3; 9 bases line up with TRBD1. CDR1 is MGHDK and CDR2 is SYGVNS in the germline V gene. This CDR3 contains 15 residues. The V gene end was trimmed by 4 bases and the J gene end by 5 bases; junction bases not matched to a gene: 7. CDR3 protein: CASSAPGQGRDTQYF. DNA for the CDR3: TGTGCCAGCAGTGCACCGGGACAGGGAAGAGATACGCAGTATTTT.

The chain is built from TRBV10-1 and TRBJ2-5, with TRBD2 identical over 9 bases. Germline V gives CDR1 WNHNN, CDR2 SYGVQD (reference sequence). Trimming took 7 bases from V and 5 from J; bases not matched to a gene: 11. The CDR3 length is 15 residues. The CDR3 DNA is TGCGCCAGCAATCGGGTAGCGGGAGAAGAGGAGACCCAGTACTTC. Translation: CASNRVAGEEETQYF.

The rearrangement links TRBV27 to TRBJ1-4; TRBD1 might be the D (5 bases). The CDR3 has 13 amino acids. Germline CDR1 and CDR2: MNHEY and SMNVEV (reference sequence). V gave up 0 bases and J gave up 8 bases, with 7 bases separating them. CDR3: CASSLSTVEKLFF. For the CDR3, the DNA is TGTGCCAGCAGTTTATCGACAGTCGAAAAACTGTTTTTT.

The chain has TRBV7-8 and TRBJ2-7; D perhaps matches TRBD1 (6 bases). The V gene lost 6 bases and the J gene lost 5 bases, with 14 bases spanning the gap. The CDR3 length is 13 residues. Germline V gives CDR1 SGHVS, CDR2 FQNEAQ. The DNA of the CDR3 is TGTGCCAGCAGTTACATACAGGGTCACGAGCAGTACTTC. Translating it yields CASSYIQGHEQYF.

The chain has TRBV7-2 and TRBJ2-5; the D gene is possibly TRBD1 (6 bases). Trimming took 1 base from V and 1 from J, leaving 19 bases between them. This CDR3 is built from 18 residues. CDR1 is SGHTA, CDR2 FQGNSA, per germline. This CDR3 is CASSLDRLETGIQETQYF. CDR3 sequence (DNA): TGTGCCAGCAGCTTAGACCGCCTAGAAACAGGGATCCAAGAGACCCAGTACTTC.

The V and J genes are TRBV27 and TRBJ2-1; TRBD1 is a possible D gene (6 bases). Trimming stripped 5 bases from V and 1 base from J, with 12 bases between. This CDR3 has 15 amino acids. Germline values: CDR1 MNHEY, CDR2 SMNVEV (reference sequence). The CDR3 loop reads CASSPTQGSYNEQFF. DNA for the CDR3: TGTGCCAGCAGTCCGACACAGGGATCCTACAATGAGCAGTTCTTC.

CDR3 sequence (DNA): TGTGCCAGCAGCTTTACAAGTCAGGGGGCGCAAAGTTACGAGCAGTACTTC. This codes for CASSFTSQGAQSYEQYF. The V call is TRBV11-2, the J call TRBJ2-7; 8 nucleotides line up with TRBD1. Trimming cost V 3 bases and J 4 bases; bases outside gene matches: 14. This CDR3 spans 17 amino acids. The germline CDR1 and CDR2 sequences are SGHAT and FQNNGV.

CDR3 protein: CASSSRQGASTEAFF. The CDR3 DNA follows: TGTGCCAGCAGCTCGCGACAGGGGGCATCCACTGAAGCTTTCTTT. V usage is TRBV7-2 and J usage is TRBJ1-1; 10 bases match TRBD1. V trimming: 4 bases; J trimming: 4 bases; junction bases outside the gene matches: 6. The germline V gene encodes CDR1 SGHTA and CDR2 FQGNSA. The CDR3 loop spans 15 amino acids.

This clone was detected only once. The V and J genes are TRBV28 and TRBJ1-1; tentatively, D is TRBD1 (6 bases). The CDR3 is 14 amino acids. Germline V gene data show CDR1 as MDHEN and CDR2 as SYDVKM. V gave up 5 bases and J gave up 1 base, with 11 bases separating them. The CDR3 loop reads CASSPGTPNTEAFF. CDR3 in DNA: TGTGCCAGCAGTCCTGGGACACCGAACACTGAAGCTTTCTTT.

In this sample, this clone turned up a few times. The rearrangement joins TRBV2 to TRBJ1-1, with D uncertain. Per germline, CDR1 SNHLY and CDR2 FYNNEI. CDR3 length: 13 amino acids. V dropped 8 bases and J dropped 2 bases, with 12 bases sitting between them. As DNA, the CDR3 is TGTGCCAGCGTGATACAAGTTAACACTGAAGCTTTCTTT. Amino acids: CASVIQVNTEAFF. Combining the CDR3 with reference TRBV2 and TRBJ1-1 gives the whole variable domain EPEVTQTPSHQVTQMGQEVILRCVPISNHLYFYWYRQILGQKVEFLVSFYNNEISEKSEIFDDQFSVERPDGSNFTLKIRSTKLEDSAMYFCASVIQVNTEAFFGQGTRLTVV.

This clone was seen a few times. The chain carries TRBV28 and TRBJ1-1; D uncertain. V was cut by 6 bases and J by 4 bases, with 18 bases left in between. Per the germline V gene, CDR1 is MDHEN and CDR2 is SYDVKM. The CDR3 is 15 residues long. The DNA for the CDR3 is TGTGCCAGCAGAGCCCTAAGGTTAAGGAGCACTGAAGCTTTCTTT. Its translation is CASRALRLRSTEAFF. The whole variable domain, remainder taken from reference TRBV28 and TRBJ1-1, is DVKVTQSSRYLVKRTGEKVFLECVQDMDHENMFWYRQDPGLGLRLIYFSYDVKMKEKGDIPEGYSVSREKKERFSLILESASTNQTSMYLCASRALRLRSTEAFFGQGTRLTVV.

The V call is TRBV7-6, the J call TRBJ2-1; 8 bases align to TRBD2. The CDR3 runs 19 residues. The germline CDR1 and CDR2 sequences are SGHVS and FNYEAQ. The trim removed 1 base at V and 0 bases at J, leaving 11 bases unmatched. CDR3 residues: CASSLGAGGIVGSYNEQFF. The DNA of the CDR3 is TGTGCCAGCAGCTTAGGGGCGGGAGGCATCGTTGGCTCCTACAATGAGCAGTTCTTC.